A selection of T cell receptor beta chains follows, all from one sample in a study of PD-1 blockade in classical Hodgkin lymphoma. Generated by immunoSEQ multiplex PCR, the TCRdb table keeps only in-frame clones and is missing some. The sample carries 100,000 or so clones, about nine tenths recorded once. The sequences come from peripheral blood mononuclear cells (PBMCs), collected before the fourth cycle of nivolumab. Source of these receptors: a human donor with classical Hodgkin lymphoma. The CDR3 runs from the conserved cysteine through the conserved F or W. Fields, in order: clone size, V gene, D gene, J gene, CDR3 DNA, CDR3 protein. A D gene is named only where the DNA matches it firmly. Clone sizes are given selectively: once, few, many, or a class where the clone is expanded.

abundance: .; v_gene: TRBV29-1; d_gene: .; j_gene: TRBJ2-1; CDR3nt: TGCAGCGCTCCCGACCCTGGCGCCCTAGGAGGGGACAATGAGCAGTTCTTC; CDR3aa: CSAPDPGALGGDNEQFF
abundance: .; v_gene: TRBV4-2; d_gene: .; j_gene: TRBJ2-2; CDR3nt: TGTGCCAGCACCCCCATGGGGGGCGCCGACACCGGGGAGCTGTTTTTT; CDR3aa: CASTPMGGADTGELFF
abundance: few; v_gene: TRBV19; d_gene: .; j_gene: TRBJ2-7; CDR3nt: TGTGCCAGTAGCTCGAATGGGGACGAGCAGTACTTC; CDR3aa: CASSSNGDEQYF
abundance: once; v_gene: TRBV6-6; d_gene: .; j_gene: TRBJ2-5; CDR3nt: TGTGCCAGCAGTTACGCCATGAGGCCGCAGGAGACCCAGTACTTC; CDR3aa: CASSYAMRPQETQYF
abundance: .; v_gene: TRBV6-5; d_gene: TRBD1; j_gene: TRBJ2-7; CDR3nt: TGTGCCAGCAGTCTGTCGGGACAGACCTACGAGCAGTACTTC; CDR3aa: CASSLSGQTYEQYF
abundance: .; v_gene: TRBV5-1; d_gene: .; j_gene: TRBJ2-3; CDR3nt: TGCGCCAGCAGCAGGGCCTTCACTAGCACAGATACGCAGTATTTT; CDR3aa: CASSRAFTSTDTQYF
abundance: .; v_gene: TRBV9; d_gene: .; j_gene: TRBJ2-7; CDR3nt: TGTGCCAGCAGCGTGCGTTACGAGCCCTACGAGCAGTACTTC; CDR3aa: CASSVRYEPYEQYF
abundance: .; v_gene: TRBV7-8; d_gene: TRBD2; j_gene: TRBJ2-7; CDR3nt: TGTGCCAGCAGCTTAAGCCCTAGCGGGGGATCTACGAAGCAGTACTTC; CDR3aa: CASSLSPSGGSTKQYF
abundance: .; v_gene: TRBV4-2; d_gene: TRBD1; j_gene: TRBJ2-5; CDR3nt: TGTGCCAGCAGCCAAGAAACGGGTCAGGGGGCGGAGACCCAGTACTTC; CDR3aa: CASSQETGQGAETQYF
abundance: once; v_gene: TRBV6-5; d_gene: .; j_gene: TRBJ1-2; CDR3nt: TGTGCCAGCAGTTCGGCGGACTATGGCTACACCTTC; CDR3aa: CASSSADYGYTF
abundance: .; v_gene: TRBV15; d_gene: TRBD1; j_gene: TRBJ1-4; CDR3nt: TGTGCCACCAGCAGAGATCCGTTGTCGGACAGGGGGCGCAGGGCTAATGAAAAACTGTTTTTT; CDR3aa: CATSRDPLSDRGRRANEKLFF
abundance: .; v_gene: TRBV9; d_gene: TRBD1; j_gene: TRBJ2-7; CDR3nt: TGTGCCAGCAGCGTAGGGTGGGGGACAGGGGCTTACGAGCAGTACTTC; CDR3aa: CASSVGWGTGAYEQYF
abundance: .; v_gene: TRBV19; d_gene: .; j_gene: TRBJ1-2; CDR3nt: TGTGCCAGTAGAAAGAAGCCCGGGGACGGCTACACCTTC; CDR3aa: CASRKKPGDGYTF
abundance: .; v_gene: TRBV29-1; d_gene: TRBD1; j_gene: TRBJ2-1; CDR3nt: TGCAGCGTGGACAGGGGAGGGTACAATGAGCAGTTCTTC; CDR3aa: CSVDRGGYNEQFF
abundance: .; v_gene: TRBV6-5; d_gene: .; j_gene: TRBJ2-2; CDR3nt: TGTGCCAGCAGCCCTCCGTTTCTCACCGGGGAGCTGTTTTTT; CDR3aa: CASSPPFLTGELFF
abundance: few; v_gene: TRBV15; d_gene: TRBD1; j_gene: TRBJ2-7; CDR3nt: TGTGCCACCAGCAGAGTCAGGGGGTATGGGGAGCAGTACTTC; CDR3aa: CATSRVRGYGEQYF
abundance: .; v_gene: TRBV11-2; d_gene: TRBD2; j_gene: TRBJ2-3; CDR3nt: TGTGCCAGCAGCTTAGACTTGTCTAGCGGGGATACGCAGTATTTT; CDR3aa: CASSLDLSSGDTQYF
abundance: .; v_gene: TRBV28; d_gene: TRBD1; j_gene: TRBJ1-1; CDR3nt: TGTGCCAGCAGCAACGACAGGGGGGGTTGGACTGAAGCTTTCTTT; CDR3aa: CASSNDRGGWTEAFF
abundance: .; v_gene: TRBV10-2; d_gene: TRBD2; j_gene: TRBJ2-7; CDR3nt: TGCGCCAGCAGTGATCATCGGACTAGCGGGCAAAGCTCCTACGAGCAGTACTTC; CDR3aa: CASSDHRTSGQSSYEQYF
abundance: .; v_gene: TRBV7-2; d_gene: TRBD1; j_gene: TRBJ1-5; CDR3nt: TGTGCCAGCAGCCGTCGGACAGGGGGGGATCAGCCCCAGCATTTT; CDR3aa: CASSRRTGGDQPQHF
abundance: once; v_gene: TRBV29-1; d_gene: .; j_gene: TRBJ1-2; CDR3nt: TGCAGCGTTGAAGACCGGTGGGGGATTGGTGGCTACACCTTC; CDR3aa: CSVEDRWGIGGYTF
abundance: .; v_gene: TRBV19; d_gene: TRBD1; j_gene: TRBJ1-1; CDR3nt: TGTGCCAGTAGTCCCCGCCGGGACAGGGCGGCCACTGAAGCTTTCTTT; CDR3aa: CASSPRRDRAATEAFF
abundance: few; v_gene: TRBV19; d_gene: .; j_gene: TRBJ2-1; CDR3nt: TGTGCCAGTCACAATGAGCAGTTCTTC; CDR3aa: CASHNEQFF
abundance: few; v_gene: TRBV4-1; d_gene: .; j_gene: TRBJ1-5; CDR3nt: TGCGCCAGCAGCGCCTTGGACACCCATAGCAATCAGCCCCAGCATTTT; CDR3aa: CASSALDTHSNQPQHF
abundance: .; v_gene: TRBV4-2; d_gene: TRBD2; j_gene: TRBJ2-1; CDR3nt: TGTGCCAGCAGCCAAACTAGCGGGGCTTACAATGAGCAGTTCTTC; CDR3aa: CASSQTSGAYNEQFF
abundance: .; v_gene: TRBV7-6; d_gene: .; j_gene: TRBJ1-2; CDR3nt: TGTGCCAGCAGCACCGGGGGCTACACCTTC; CDR3aa: CASSTGGYTF
abundance: .; v_gene: TRBV7-3; d_gene: .; j_gene: TRBJ1-5; CDR3nt: TGTGCCAGCAGCTTAACGCGAGGTCAGCCCCAGCATTTT; CDR3aa: CASSLTRGQPQHF
abundance: .; v_gene: TRBV10-3; d_gene: TRBD2; j_gene: TRBJ2-1; CDR3nt: TGTGCCACCTCCCGGGACGGGCGGGGGGGATACAATGAGCAGTTCTTC; CDR3aa: CATSRDGRGGYNEQFF
abundance: .; v_gene: TRBV28; d_gene: .; j_gene: TRBJ1-1; CDR3nt: TGTGCCAGCAGCCCGATCGACCGACAGTTCACTGAAGCTTTCTTT; CDR3aa: CASSPIDRQFTEAFF
abundance: .; v_gene: TRBV7-2; d_gene: .; j_gene: TRBJ2-2; CDR3nt: TGTGCCAGCAGCCCTGTCACCGGGGAGCTGTTTTTT; CDR3aa: CASSPVTGELFF
abundance: once; v_gene: TRBV7-9; d_gene: TRBD2; j_gene: TRBJ2-5; CDR3nt: TGTGCCAGCAGCCCGGGGCTAGCGGGTTACCAAGAGACCCAGTACTTC; CDR3aa: CASSPGLAGYQETQYF
abundance: .; v_gene: TRBV19; d_gene: .; j_gene: TRBJ1-2; CDR3nt: TGTGCCTCCCGGGAAGGGTCTGGCTACACCTTC; CDR3aa: CASREGSGYTF
abundance: .; v_gene: TRBV7-2; d_gene: .; j_gene: TRBJ2-5; CDR3nt: TGTGCCAGCAGCCAAGATGTCAAAGAGACCCAGTACTTC; CDR3aa: CASSQDVKETQYF
abundance: .; v_gene: TRBV7-2; d_gene: .; j_gene: TRBJ1-3; CDR3nt: TGTGCCAGCAGCCCCCCCGGGGGCAGAGGTCTCTCCTCTGGAAACACCATATATTTT; CDR3aa: CASSPPGGRGLSSGNTIYF
abundance: .; v_gene: TRBV4-3; d_gene: TRBD1; j_gene: TRBJ1-4; CDR3nt: TGCGCCAGCAGCCAAACCCTGACAGGGCAGGCTGAAAAACTGTTTTTT; CDR3aa: CASSQTLTGQAEKLFF
abundance: .; v_gene: TRBV5-8; d_gene: TRBD2; j_gene: TRBJ2-7; CDR3nt: TGTGCCAGGAGCTTCCGGGGGGCCTACGAGCAGTACTTC; CDR3aa: CARSFRGAYEQYF
abundance: .; v_gene: TRBV7-6; d_gene: .; j_gene: TRBJ2-5; CDR3nt: TGTGCCAGCAGCCTCGGGGTCCAAGAGACCCAGTACTTC; CDR3aa: CASSLGVQETQYF
abundance: few; v_gene: TRBV30; d_gene: .; j_gene: TRBJ1-5; CDR3nt: TGTGCCTGGAGTGTGGGTAATCAGCCCCAGCATTTT; CDR3aa: CAWSVGNQPQHF
abundance: .; v_gene: TRBV5-6; d_gene: TRBD2; j_gene: TRBJ2-5; CDR3nt: TGTGCCAGCAGTGAACTGCGGGGGGGCCGGGAGACCCAGTACTTC; CDR3aa: CASSELRGGRETQYF
abundance: .; v_gene: TRBV5-4; d_gene: TRBD1; j_gene: TRBJ1-6; CDR3nt: TGTGCCAGCAGCTTGTTTTTTCTTCAGGGGGCTAGTTCACCCCTCCACTTT; CDR3aa: CASSLFFLQGASSPLHF